A selection of T cell receptor beta chains follows, all from one sample in a study of early T cells in non-severe SARS-CoV-2 infection. MiXCR, run by TCRdb on the 5' RACE reads, gives a single entry per CDR3 protein. The sample consists of about 88,000 distinct CDR3 sequences, just under 15% of them appearing once. The sample consisted of whole blood. These receptors were obtained from an adult who was a healthcare worker with PCR-confirmed SARS-CoV-2 infection or an uninfected control (not recorded which). Both conserved end residues are part of each CDR3. The order of the fields is CDR3 DNA, CDR3 protein, J gene, clone size, V gene, D gene. D genes are given only for firm matches. Not all rows give a size; the values are once, few, many and, for expanded clones, a class.

TGTGCCAGCAGCCGGCGGACTAGTGGTCAAGAGACCCAGTACTTC,CASSRRTSGQETQYF,TRBJ2-5,NA,TRBV13,TRBD2
TGTGCCACCAGCAGAGACGGGAGTCTAGGCGGGGAGCTGTTTTTT,CATSRDGSLGGELFF,TRBJ2-2,NA,TRBV15,NA
TGTGCCAGCAGACCCCTAGGAGCGGGCTACAATGAGCAGTTCTTC,CASRPLGAGYNEQFF,TRBJ2-1,NA,TRBV6-2/TRBV6-3,NA
TGTGCCAGCAGCTTCAGCGGGAGGGTCGGAAATGAGCAGTTCTTC,CASSFSGRVGNEQFF,TRBJ2-1,NA,TRBV7-8,TRBD2
TGCGCCAGCAGTCAGAGCCCCTACGAGCAGTACTTC,CASSQSPYEQYF,TRBJ2-7,few,TRBV10-2,NA
TGCAGTGCTAGAGCTTTGCGCCTGCGGGACCCCTACAATGAGCAGTTCTTC,CSARALRLRDPYNEQFF,TRBJ2-1,few,TRBV20-1,NA
TGTGCCAGCAGCTTAGAGACAGCGGACGAGCAGTACTTC,CASSLETADEQYF,TRBJ2-7,NA,TRBV7-9,NA
TGTGCCACCAGTGACCGCTTACAAGGACTAGCGGGAGGTACTAATGAGCAGTTCTTC,CATSDRLQGLAGGTNEQFF,TRBJ2-1,few,TRBV24-1,TRBD2
TGTGCCAGTAGTATAGGCGGAAATCAGCCCCAGCATTTT,CASSIGGNQPQHF,TRBJ1-5,NA,TRBV19,NA
TGTGCCAGCGTCGGGGAAACGAACACCGGGGAGCTGTTTTTT,CASVGETNTGELFF,TRBJ2-2,many,TRBV3-1,NA
TGTGCCACCAGTGAGGCGGGACAGCCCTACAATGAGCAGTTCTTC,CATSEAGQPYNEQFF,TRBJ2-1,NA,TRBV24-1,NA
TGCGCCAGCCAAGCGAGACTAGCGGGAGTGAATCACAATGAGCAGTTCTTC,CASQARLAGVNHNEQFF,TRBJ2-1,few,TRBV4-1,TRBD2
TGCGCCAGCAGCCAAGTACAGGGGGTCTACGAGCAGTACTTC,CASSQVQGVYEQYF,TRBJ2-7,few,TRBV4-3,TRBD1
TGCAGTGCTAGGGGCAACCACAATGAGCAGTTCTTC,CSARGNHNEQFF,TRBJ2-1,NA,TRBV20-1,NA
TGTGCCAGCAGATCCCCGGACAGTGAGCAGTTCTTC,CASRSPDSEQFF,TRBJ2-1,few,TRBV28,NA
TGCAGCGTTGAAGATCTTTGGTATGAGCAGTTCTTC,CSVEDLWYEQFF,TRBJ2-1,few,TRBV29-1,NA
TGTGCCAGCAGCCAATCCCGGGAGGGGACCCAGTACTTC,CASSQSREGTQYF,TRBJ2-5,few,TRBV3-1,TRBD2
TGTGCCAGCGGGCGGGAAACAGATACGCAGTATTTT,CASGRETDTQYF,TRBJ2-3,NA,TRBV9,NA